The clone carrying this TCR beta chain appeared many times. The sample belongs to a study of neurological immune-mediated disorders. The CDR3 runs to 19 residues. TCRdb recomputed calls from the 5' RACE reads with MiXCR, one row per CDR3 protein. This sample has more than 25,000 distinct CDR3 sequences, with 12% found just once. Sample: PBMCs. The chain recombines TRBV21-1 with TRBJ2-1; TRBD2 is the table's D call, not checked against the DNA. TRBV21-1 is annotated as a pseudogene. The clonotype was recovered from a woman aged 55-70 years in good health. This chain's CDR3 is CASSKEGGLAGGFKGEQFF. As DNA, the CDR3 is TGTGCCAGCAGCAAAGAAGGCGGACTAGCGGGGGGATTTAAGGGTGAGCAGTTCTTC.